Shown below are 12 T cell receptor beta chains from a single sample sequenced in a study of blood T cell repertoires in COVID-19. The table came from immunoSEQ multiplex PCR; TCRdb's copy has only in-frame clones and leaves some out. The sample holds 180,000 or so clones; roughly 86% are singletons and the top ten take under 2%. The sample taken for sequencing was peripheral blood. All receptors come from a man aged 18 to 29 with active or convalescent COVID-19.

The rearrangement uses TRBV9 and TRBJ2-3, with 10 bases identical to TRBD2. After removal of 0 bases from V and 1 base from J, the junction contained 2 bases not matched to a gene. This CDR3 spans 16 amino acids. Germline CDR1 reads SGDLS; CDR2 reads YYNGEE. CDR3 sequence: CASSVALAGGTDTQYF. CDR3 DNA: TGTGCCAGCAGCGTAGCCCTAGCGGGAGGCACAGATACGCAGTATTTT.

J is TRBJ2-7 and V is TRBV6-5, with TRBD2 matching 8 bases. After removal of 2 bases from V and 3 bases from J, the junction contained 3 bases not matched to a gene. Germline-derived CDR1 and CDR2 are MNHEY and SVGAGI. The CDR3 has 14 amino acids. The CDR3: CASSYSGRLYEQYF. The CDR3 coding sequence is TGTGCCAGCAGTTACAGCGGGAGACTCTACGAGCAGTACTTC.

The CDR3 here is CASSFSTDTYEQYF. CDR3 DNA sequence: TGTGCCAGCAGTTTCTCGACTGATACCTACGAGCAGTACTTC. The chain couples TRBV6-5 to TRBJ2-7; D uncertain. There are 14 residues in the CDR3. CDR1 and CDR2 from the germline V gene are MNHEY and SVGAGI. The V end lost 4 bases, the J end lost 2 bases, and 12 bases lay between the germline ends.

In DNA form, the CDR3 reads TGTGCCAGCAGCTCACTGCAGGGACTTAACACTGAAGCTTTCTTT. It specifies CASSSLQGLNTEAFF. This chain links TRBV9 with TRBJ1-1, with TRBD1 as a possible D gene (5 bases). Trimming removed 4 bases at V and 2 bases at J, with 15 bases between. This CDR3 contains 15 residues. Germline V gene sequence: CDR1 SGDLS, CDR2 YYNGEE.

This chain links TRBV6-5 with TRBJ1-2, with D possibly TRBD1 on 6 matching bases. V lost 0 bases and J 9 bases, leaving 14 bases between the germline ends. From germline, CDR1 is MNHEY and CDR2 SVGAGI. The CDR3 is 14 amino acids. The CDR3 region is CASSYSNREIRYTF. CDR3 nucleotides: TGTGCCAGCAGTTACTCGAACAGGGAGATACGCTACACCTTC.

CDR3 bases: TGTGCCAGCAGCGTAGGACAGGGGGCAGGGAATTCACCCCTCCACTTT. Amino acids: CASSVGQGAGNSPLHF. The chain couples TRBV11-2 to TRBJ1-6; 11 bases are a match to TRBD1. Germline V lookup: CDR1 SGHAT, CDR2 FQNNGV. This CDR3 has 16 residues. Unmatched junction bases numbered 7, after V lost 5 bases and J lost 7 bases.

The chain joins TRBV6-5 to TRBJ1-3, with TRBD1 as a possible D gene (6 bases). The length of the CDR3 is 14 residues. Trimming shortened V by 6 bases and J by 3 bases, and 12 bases separated the two germline ends. The germline CDR1 and CDR2 sequences are MNHEY and SVGAGI. In nucleotides, the CDR3 is TGTGCCAGCAGAACCGGGACAAATGGAAACACCATATATTTT. This codes for CASRTGTNGNTIYF.

The chain is built from TRBV5-5 and TRBJ2-2, with 14 bases that match TRBD2. This CDR3 region has 19 residues. The ends lost 4 bases at V and 4 bases at J; junction bases unmatched: 12. CDR1 SGHKS and CDR2 YYEKEE come from the germline V gene (reference sequence). The CDR3 DNA reads as TGTGCCAGCAGCCCCTACTTGGGACTAGCGGGAGTTGCCACCGGGGAGCTGTTTTTT. This codes for CASSPYLGLAGVATGELFF.

The gene calls are TRBV27 and TRBJ1-1, with no clear D. The germline V gene encodes CDR1 MNHEY and CDR2 SMNVEV (reference sequence). V was clipped by 6 bases and J by 5 bases, with 19 bases between them. The CDR3 sequence is 15 residues long. This CDR3 reads CASRLGGVRGTEAFF. CDR3 bases: TGTGCCAGCAGGCTGGGAGGCGTACGAGGGACTGAAGCTTTCTTT.

The chain joins TRBV6-5 to TRBJ1-6; 8 positions agree with TRBD1. This CDR3 region has 15 residues. Trimming cost V 2 bases and J 10 bases; bases outside gene matches: 7. Germline CDR1 reads MNHEY; CDR2 reads SVGAGI. DNA of the CDR3: TGTGCCAGCAGTTACGATCCAGGGGGCGGATCACCCCTCCACTTT. Translating it yields CASSYDPGGGSPLHF.

V usage is TRBV6-1 and J usage is TRBJ1-1; the D is unclear. CDR3 size: 14 residues. Trimming cost V 3 bases and J 6 bases, with 14 bases left between them. CDR1 and CDR2 from the germline V gene are MNHNS and SASEGT. The CDR3 here is CASSEAPQVAEAFF. The CDR3 nucleotides read TGTGCCAGCAGTGAGGCACCCCAGGTCGCTGAAGCTTTCTTT.

The CDR3: CASRQGDATNEKLFF. CDR3 in DNA: TGTGCCAGCAGACAGGGGGACGCAACTAATGAAAAACTGTTTTTT. The V call is TRBV11-1, the J call TRBJ1-4, with 8 bases fitting TRBD1. This CDR3 is 15 amino acids long. V shed 6 bases, J shed 0 bases, and the junction held 3 bases outside the gene matches. Germline V gene lookup returns CDR1 SGHAT and CDR2 FQDESV (reference sequence).